Presented here are 8 T cell receptor beta chains from one specimen sequenced in a study of T cell responses to AZD1222 COVID-19 vaccine. Sequenced by immunoSEQ multiplex PCR; TCRdb stores in-frame clones only, minus some. In the table there are 130,000 to 150,000 clones, around 90% of which are singletons. Specimen: peripheral blood, collected 28 days after the second dose of the MenACWY control vaccine. These receptors all stem from an adult who received the MenACWY meningococcal vaccine as a control.

This clone came up a few times. This rearrangement joins TRBV29-1 to TRBJ1-2; D gene ambiguous. The germline gives CDR1 SQVTM, CDR2 ANQGSEA. This CDR3 region has 13 residues. The CDR3 loop is CRGGQEHEDGYTF. Here the CDR3 DNA reads TGCAGGGGAGGGCAGGAGCATGAGGATGGCTACACCTTC.

This chain connects TRBV5-1 to TRBJ1-1; TRBD1 matches at 7 bases. The CDR3 is 13 residues long. V trimming: 4 bases; J trimming: 4 bases; junction bases outside the gene matches: 4. Germline CDR1 reads SGHRS; CDR2 reads YFSETQ. The CDR3 DNA follows: TGCGCCAGCAGCGAGGGACAGACCACTGAAGCTTTCTTT. Its translation is CASSEGQTTEAFF.

This clone has a single count. The V call is TRBV9, the J call TRBJ2-1; 11 nucleotides line up with TRBD2. The CDR3 has 17 amino acids. Per germline, CDR1 SGDLS and CDR2 YYNGEE. J gave up 4 bases and V 4 bases, and 10 bases lay outside the gene matches. The CDR3 coding sequence is TGTGCCAGCAGCATTCGACTAGCGGGACATGATTACAATGAGCAGTTCTTC. This gives the protein CASSIRLAGHDYNEQFF. The variable domain in full, with the rest retrieved from reference TRBV9 and TRBJ2-1, is DSGVTQTPKHLITATGQRVTLRCSPRSGDLSVYWYQQSLDQGLQFLIQYYNGEERAKGNILERFSAQQFPDLHSELNLSSLELGDSALYFCASSIRLAGHDYNEQFFGPGTRLTVL.

This chain connects TRBV5-6 to TRBJ2-7, with D unclear. This CDR3 contains 14 residues. The V and J ends lost 4 bases and 0 bases respectively, with 11 bases between them. Germline V CDR1 and CDR2: SGHDT, YYEEEE. The CDR3 DNA follows: TGTGCCAGCAGCGGACGCCTTAGCTCCTACGAGCAGTACTTC. Its protein is CASSGRLSSYEQYF.

The chain is built from TRBV15 and TRBJ2-5, with D uncertain. In germline, CDR1 is LNHNV, CDR2 YYDKDF (reference sequence). The CDR3 totals 15 residues. V was clipped by 0 bases and J by 5 bases, with 13 bases between them. The CDR3 here is CATSRDGANGETQYF. Written as DNA, the CDR3 is TGTGCCACCAGCAGAGATGGAGCGAACGGGGAGACCCAGTACTTC.

The chain links TRBV14 to TRBJ2-3, with 14 bases that match TRBD2. V dropped 2 bases and J dropped 3; count of bases not matched to a gene: 4. CDR1 is SGHDN, CDR2 FVKESK, per germline. The CDR3 length is 17 residues. The CDR3 DNA sequence: TGTGCCAGCAGCCAACTGACTAGCGGGAGGGCAACAGATACGCAGTATTTT. Translating gives CASSQLTSGRATDTQYF.

The V gene is TRBV5-4, the J gene TRBJ2-1; 8 bases are a match to TRBD2. The V gene's germline CDR1 is SGHNT and CDR2 YYREEE (reference sequence). Unmatched junction bases numbered 3, after V lost 0 bases and J lost 7 bases. This CDR3 has 14 residues. This CDR3 is CASSLAGGSNEQFF. DNA for the CDR3: TGTGCCAGCAGCTTGGCGGGAGGGTCAAATGAGCAGTTCTTC.

J is TRBJ1-1 and V is TRBV19; perhaps TRBD1 as D (6 bases). CDR1 is LNHDA and CDR2 is SQIVND in the germline V gene (reference sequence). The CDR3 length is 15 residues. V lost 5 bases and J 3 bases, leaving 16 bases between the germline ends. The CDR3 loop reads CASSRSTGMDTEAFF. CDR3 nucleotide sequence: TGTGCCAGTAGTCGTTCGACAGGCATGGACACTGAAGCTTTCTTT.